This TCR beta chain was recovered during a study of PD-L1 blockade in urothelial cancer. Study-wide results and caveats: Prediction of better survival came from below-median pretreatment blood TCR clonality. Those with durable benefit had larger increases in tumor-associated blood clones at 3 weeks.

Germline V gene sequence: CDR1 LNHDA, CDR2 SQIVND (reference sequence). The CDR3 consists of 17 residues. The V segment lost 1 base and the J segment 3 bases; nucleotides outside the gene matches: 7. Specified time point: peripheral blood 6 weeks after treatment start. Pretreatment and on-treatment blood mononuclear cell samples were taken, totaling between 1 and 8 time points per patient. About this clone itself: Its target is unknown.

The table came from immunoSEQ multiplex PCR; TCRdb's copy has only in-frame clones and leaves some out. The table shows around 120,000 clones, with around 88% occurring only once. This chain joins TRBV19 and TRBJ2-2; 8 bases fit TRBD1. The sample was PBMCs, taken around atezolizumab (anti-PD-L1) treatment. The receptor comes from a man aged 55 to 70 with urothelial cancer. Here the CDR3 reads CASSIGPGQGDTGELFF. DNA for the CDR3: TGTGCCAGTAGTATAGGGCCCGGACAGGGAGACACCGGGGAGCTGTTTTTT.